This TCR beta chain came from a study of T-cell memory formation after mild COVID-19. Looking at the study overall: TCR clusters largely stayed donor specific.

CDR1 is DFQATT and CDR2 is SNEGSKA in the germline V gene (reference sequence). The CDR3 is made up of 13 amino acids. V shed 5 bases and J shed 4 bases, with 14 bases lying between them. This clonotype came up once. Its matching antigen is unknown. Study findings and constraints: Second-wave clones reaching peak frequency on day 37 lacked confirmed SARS-CoV-2 specificity. Several responding clones turned up in pre-infection memory, indicating that cross-reactive memory may have taken part.

UMIs and sample barcodes were carried by the TCR alpha and TCR beta cDNA libraries that 5'RACE produced using constant-segment primers. MiXCR, applied by TCRdb to the 5' RACE reads, yields one record per CDR3 protein. The sample comprises about 110,000 distinct CDR3 sequences, about 18% of which are singletons, and 5% to 7% rests with the top ten. The chain employs TRBV20-1 and TRBJ2-5; no clear D. The sample consisted of PBMCs or a T cell subset sorted from them (not recorded which). The receptor was isolated from a man younger than 35 who had mild COVID-19 (a few samples of this study predate the infection). Cell type and time point are not known. As DNA, the CDR3 is TGCAGTGCTGCATTACACGGTAGAGAGACCCAGTACTTC. This sequence encodes CSAALHGRETQYF.